This T cell receptor beta chain was captured by sequencing in a study of blood T cell repertoires in COVID-19. At the level of the study: Spain, Italy and the United States supplied samples that represented acute and convalescent COVID-19. The cDNA or gDNA used as material had been derived from T cells, B-cell-depleted T cells, or PBMCs.

The authors' processing: Amplification from reference gene primers served as the basis for estimated nucleated cell counts. This table comes from immunoSEQ multiplex PCR, and its TCRdb copy is limited to in-frame clones, with some not included. For V, J and clone size, that table is used; D and trimming come from the DNA. The sample carries 150,000 or so clones, approximately 84% recorded once. Trimming at V came to 4 bases and at J to 1 base, leaving 3 bases not matched to a gene. CDR1 ENHRY and CDR2 SYGVKD come from the germline V gene. The CDR3 is 15 amino acids. The V gene is TRBV10-3, the J gene TRBJ1-4; 7 bases align to TRBD1. This clonotype was sampled from a woman aged 60-70 years with acute or convalescent COVID-19. Sequenced sample: peripheral blood. This chain's CDR3 is CAISVAGGTNEKLFF. CDR3 in DNA: TGTGCCATCAGTGTAGCAGGGGGAACTAATGAAAAACTGTTTTTT.